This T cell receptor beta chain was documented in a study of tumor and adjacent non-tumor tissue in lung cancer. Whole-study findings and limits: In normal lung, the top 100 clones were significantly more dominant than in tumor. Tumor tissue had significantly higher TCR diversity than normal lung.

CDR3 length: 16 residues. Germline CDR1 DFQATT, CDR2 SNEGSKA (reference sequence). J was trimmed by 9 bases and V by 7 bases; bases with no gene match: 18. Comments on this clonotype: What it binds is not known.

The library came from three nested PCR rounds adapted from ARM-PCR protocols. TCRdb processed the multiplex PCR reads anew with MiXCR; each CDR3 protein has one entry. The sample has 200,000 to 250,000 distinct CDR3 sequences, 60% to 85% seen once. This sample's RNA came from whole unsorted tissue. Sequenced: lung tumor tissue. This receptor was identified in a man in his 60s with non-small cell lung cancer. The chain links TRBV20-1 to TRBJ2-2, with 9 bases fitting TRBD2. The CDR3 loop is CSVPPGGGASTWELFF. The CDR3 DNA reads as TGCAGTGTCCCCCCCGGCGGGGGGGCCTCAACCTGGGAGCTGTTTTTT.